Presented here are 31 T cell receptor beta chains from one specimen sequenced in a study of cytomegalovirus exposure and HLA in healthy donors. Here immunoSEQ multiplex PCR was the method, and the copy in TCRdb shows in-frame clones only, minus some. This table has about 200,000 clones, around 80% appearing once. Specimen: PBMCs. The origin of the receptors is a woman between 25 and 40 years old in good health and CMV-seronegative.

The V call is TRBV18, the J call TRBJ1-5; D unresolved. This CDR3 is built from 12 residues. V was clipped by 5 bases and J by 9 bases, with 11 bases between them. Germline lookup yields CDR1 KGHSH and CDR2 LQKENI. CDR3 protein: CASSGQVGPQHF. The CDR3 DNA is TGTGCCAGCTCAGGGCAGGTGGGGCCCCAGCATTTT.

This clone was counted a few times. This chain links TRBV29-1 with TRBJ2-7; D unclear. The V end lost 8 bases, the J end lost 1 base, and 3 bases lay between the germline ends. The CDR3 loop spans 9 amino acids. The germline V gene has CDR1 SQVTM and CDR2 ANQGSEA. The CDR3 region is CSPSYEQYF. Written as DNA, the CDR3 is TGCAGCCCGTCCTACGAGCAGTACTTC.

A single count supports this clone. The chain combines TRBV27 with TRBJ2-3; TRBD2 aligns across 9 bases. V gave up 7 bases and J gave up 2 bases; unmatched junction bases: 4. Germline V gene lookup returns CDR1 MNHEY and CDR2 SMNVEV (reference sequence). The CDR3 contains 14 residues. The CDR3 nucleotides read TGTGCCAGCAAAACTAGCGGGCCCACAGATACGCAGTATTTT. Protein sequence: CASKTSGPTDTQYF.

The genes are TRBV29-1 and TRBJ2-7; 8 nucleotides match TRBD1. The length of the CDR3 is 11 residues. Germline CDR1 is SQVTM and CDR2 is ANQGSEA. The ends lost 6 bases at V and 2 bases at J; junction bases unmatched: 0. This chain's CDR3 is CSVQGAYEQYF. The CDR3 DNA is TGCAGCGTACAGGGGGCCTACGAGCAGTACTTC.

This chain links TRBV29-1 with TRBJ2-1, with a weak D call TRBD1 (6 bases). With 7 bases removed from V and 5 bases from J, the gap between germline ends came to 15 bases. The length of the CDR3 is 13 residues. Germline V CDR1 and CDR2: SQVTM, ANQGSEA. The CDR3 protein is CSGLARGNNEQFF. CDR3 bases: TGCAGCGGCCTAGCCAGGGGAAACAATGAGCAGTTCTTC.

The V and J genes are TRBV9 and TRBJ1-1; tentatively, D is TRBD1 (6 bases). With 4 bases removed from V and 5 bases from J, the gap between germline ends came to 12 bases. CDR1 is SGDLS and CDR2 is YYNGEE in the germline V gene. The CDR3 spans 13 residues. CDR3 DNA: TGTGCCAGCAGCATAGGGGGAGGAACTGAAGCTTTCTTT. Its protein product is CASSIGGGTEAFF.

This sequence joins TRBV7-9 and TRBJ2-5; TRBD2 agrees at 13 bases. V shed 5 bases, J shed 3 bases, and the junction held 6 bases outside the gene matches. The CDR3 is made up of 16 amino acids. Germline assignment: CDR1 SEHNR and CDR2 FQNEAQ (reference sequence). CDR3 in amino acids: CASSTGTSGEKETQYF. The CDR3 nucleotides read TGTGCCAGCAGCACCGGGACTAGCGGGGAAAAAGAGACCCAGTACTTC.

The chain couples TRBV5-6 to TRBJ2-7, with D tentatively TRBD2 (6 bases). The CDR3 has 14 amino acids. Trimming removed 4 bases at V and 6 bases at J, with 17 bases between. Germline V CDR1 and CDR2: SGHDT, YYEEEE. CDR3 bases: TGTGCCAGCAGCGGGGAGGTAGGGGTGGGCGAGCAGTACTTC. Its translation: CASSGEVGVGEQYF.

The rearrangement uses TRBV6-6 and TRBJ2-3, with 8 bases fitting TRBD2. The CDR3 contains 14 residues. With 3 bases clipped from V and 4 bases from J, the junction kept 3 bases outside the gene matches. Germline V gene data show CDR1 as MNHNY and CDR2 as SVGAGI (reference sequence). The CDR3 is CASSYRGGSDTQYF. CDR3 sequence (DNA): TGTGCCAGCAGTTATCGGGGGGGGTCAGATACGCAGTATTTT.

This clone was counted between two and nine times. V usage is TRBV5-1 and J usage is TRBJ1-4; D ambiguous. With 0 bases removed from V and 4 bases from J, the gap between germline ends came to 10 bases. Germline loops: CDR1 SGHRS, CDR2 YFSETQ. The CDR3 runs 15 residues. CDR3 loop: CASSLAGSNNEKLFF. Here the CDR3 DNA reads TGCGCCAGCAGCTTGGCCGGGTCCAATAATGAAAAACTGTTTTTT.

The chain couples TRBV6-5 to TRBJ2-3, with TRBD1 as a possible D gene (6 bases). V was trimmed by 6 bases and J by 3 bases, leaving 16 bases between them. Looked up from germline, CDR1 is MNHEY and CDR2 is SVGAGI. This CDR3 comprises 15 residues. CDR3 bases: TGTGCCAGCAGACGTTACAGGGCAGGGACAGATACGCAGTATTTT. Translated: CASRRYRAGTDTQYF.

The chain combines TRBV25-1 with TRBJ2-3, with D maybe TRBD1 (6 bases). V was pared by 4 bases and J by 4 bases, with 15 bases between. Germline V gives CDR1 MGHDK, CDR2 SYGVNS. The CDR3 loop spans 15 amino acids. Written as DNA, the CDR3 is TGTGCCAGCAGTGTCATGCTGGGGGCGGCAGATACGCAGTATTTT. It yields the protein CASSVMLGAADTQYF.

V is TRBV7-3 and J is TRBJ1-1; D ambiguous. Germline V gives CDR1 SGHTA, CDR2 FQGTGA. This CDR3 comprises 13 residues. V gave up 1 base and J gave up 2 bases, with 5 bases separating them. In DNA form, the CDR3 reads TGTGCCAGCAGCTTAATCCGTAACACTGAAGCTTTCTTT. Protein product: CASSLIRNTEAFF.

This clone was counted between two and nine times. The chain couples TRBV30 to TRBJ1-1; maybe TRBD1 (6 bases). Trimming shortened V by 2 bases and J by 4 bases, and 11 bases separated the two germline ends. Germline CDR1 GTSNPN, CDR2 SVGIG (reference sequence). The CDR3 consists of 13 residues. CDR3 bases: TGTGCCTGGAGTAAGGACAGTGGCACTGAAGCTTTCTTT. The encoded protein is CAWSKDSGTEAFF. Drawing the rest from reference TRBV30 and TRBJ1-1, the complete variable domain is SQTIHQWPATLVQPVGSPLSLECTVEGTSNPNLYWYRQAAGRGLQLLFYSVGIGQISSEVPQNLSASRPQDRQFILSSKKLLLSDSGFYLCAWSKDSGTEAFFGQGTRLTVV.

The chain recombines TRBV30 with TRBJ2-7, with D maybe TRBD2 (6 bases). The V and J ends lost 3 bases and 3 bases respectively, with 15 bases between them. Germline loops: CDR1 GTSNPN, CDR2 SVGIG (reference sequence). The CDR3 has 14 residues. This CDR3 reads CAWRVAGLNYEQYF. The CDR3 DNA is TGTGCCTGGAGAGTCGCGGGACTTAACTACGAGCAGTACTTC. Looking up the rest from reference TRBV30 and TRBJ2-7 gives the full variable domain: SQTIHQWPATLVQPVGSPLSLECTVEGTSNPNLYWYRQAAGRGLQLLFYSVGIGQISSEVPQNLSASRPQDRQFILSSKKLLLSDSGFYLCAWRVAGLNYEQYFGPGTRLTVT.

This clone has more than one count but fewer than ten. The V gene is TRBV18, the J gene TRBJ1-1, with D possibly matching TRBD1 (5 bases). Deletions cut 5 bases from V and 3 bases from J, with 10 bases between. This CDR3 comprises 13 residues. Germline CDR1 KGHSH, CDR2 LQKENI. Here the CDR3 DNA reads TGTGCCAGCTCAGACAGTGTGGACACTGAAGCTTTCTTT. Its protein is CASSDSVDTEAFF. Drawing the rest from reference TRBV18 and TRBJ1-1, the complete variable domain is NAGVMQNPRHLVRRRGQEARLRCSPMKGHSHVYWYRQLPEEGLKFMVYLQKENIIDESGMPKERFSAEFPKEGPSILRIQQVVRGDSAAYFCASSDSVDTEAFFGQGTRLTVV.

The rearrangement links TRBV30 to TRBJ2-7; 8 nucleotides align to TRBD2. The CDR3 sequence is 13 residues long. After removal of 1 base from V and 2 bases from J, the junction contained 1 base not matched to a gene. Germline V gives CDR1 GTSNPN, CDR2 SVGIG (reference sequence). The CDR3 DNA reads TGTGCCTGGAGTGCGGGGGGGGCCTACGAGCAGTACTTC. Amino acid sequence: CAWSAGGAYEQYF.

The rearrangement uses TRBV5-6 and TRBJ2-2; no definite D call. Per germline, CDR1 SGHDT and CDR2 YYEEEE. This CDR3 is 15 amino acids long. Trimming cost V 0 bases and J 5 bases, with 11 bases left between them. CDR3 residues: CASSLVQARTGELFF. The CDR3 DNA reads TGTGCCAGCAGCTTGGTTCAAGCGAGGACCGGGGAGCTGTTTTTT.

This clone was observed once. The gene calls are TRBV19 and TRBJ2-7, with a possible D match to TRBD2 (6 bases). The CDR3 totals 13 residues. The V and J ends lost 5 bases and 2 bases respectively, with 10 bases between them. In germline, CDR1 is LNHDA, CDR2 SQIVND (reference sequence). This CDR3 is CASSVSGPYEQYF. The CDR3 DNA is TGTGCCAGTAGTGTTAGCGGCCCCTACGAGCAGTACTTC.

The genes are TRBV28 and TRBJ1-3, with D perhaps matching TRBD1 (6 bases). Germline loops: CDR1 MDHEN, CDR2 SYDVKM. The CDR3 has 15 amino acids. V gave up 2 bases and J gave up 4 bases, with 12 bases separating them. The CDR3 DNA follows: TGTGCCAGCAGTTTACCTGGGGGCAGGGGAAACACCATATATTTT. As protein: CASSLPGGRGNTIYF.

The CDR3 bases are TGTGCCAGCAGCCCGGGACAGGCGAGGGAAAAACTGTTTTTT. Its translation is CASSPGQAREKLFF. The rearrangement joins TRBV28 to TRBJ1-4, with 8 bases that match TRBD1. The CDR3 runs 14 residues. Per germline, CDR1 MDHEN and CDR2 SYDVKM. J lost 8 bases, V lost 6 bases, and 8 bases had no gene match.

The V call is TRBV2, the J call TRBJ2-7; D is possibly TRBD2 (5 bases). The length of the CDR3 is 15 residues. V lost 6 bases, J lost 5 bases, and 20 bases lay in between. Germline CDR1 is SNHLY and CDR2 is FYNNEI. CDR3 in amino acids: CASRRAGRGTHEQYF. CDR3 nucleotide sequence: TGTGCCAGCAGAAGGGCGGGTCGGGGTACCCACGAGCAGTACTTC. Full variable domain (remainder filled in from reference TRBV2 and TRBJ2-7): EPEVTQTPSHQVTQMGQEVILRCVPISNHLYFYWYRQILGQKVEFLVSFYNNEISEKSEIFDDQFSVERPDGSNFTLKIRSTKLEDSAMYFCASRRAGRGTHEQYFGPGTRLTVT.

The chain has TRBV4-1 and TRBJ2-2; D might be TRBD2 (5 bases). This CDR3 is 15 amino acids long. Trimming took 2 bases from V and 3 from J, leaving 10 bases between them. Germline values: CDR1 MGHRA, CDR2 YSYEKL. CDR3 DNA: TGCGCCAGCAGCCAACAAGAGGGCGACACCGGGGAGCTGTTTTTT. This encodes CASSQQEGDTGELFF.

This chain links TRBV19 with TRBJ1-1; D gene ambiguous. Germline CDR1 reads LNHDA; CDR2 reads SQIVND (reference sequence). V gave up 5 bases and J gave up 2 bases, with 6 bases separating them. The CDR3 runs 12 residues. The CDR3, as DNA: TGTGCCAGTAGTTACAGAAACACTGAAGCTTTCTTT. It translates to CASSYRNTEAFF.

Here the CDR3 DNA reads TGCGCCAGCAGTGATGCGGGAGATTCCCCCTACGAGCAGTACTTC. Its translation: CASSDAGDSPYEQYF. The chain couples TRBV10-2 to TRBJ2-7; 7 bases are shared with TRBD2. The germline V gene encodes CDR1 WSHSY and CDR2 SAAADI. Trimming cost V 3 bases and J 2 bases; bases outside gene matches: 7. This CDR3 contains 15 residues.

The J gene is TRBJ1-4, the V gene TRBV29-1, with D possibly being TRBD1 (6 bases). V lost 4 bases and J lost 7, with 13 bases in between. The CDR3 has 13 residues. Germline loops: CDR1 SQVTM, CDR2 ANQGSEA. The CDR3 region is CSVGAGVGEKLFF. CDR3 sequence (DNA): TGCAGCGTTGGAGCAGGGGTGGGTGAAAAACTGTTTTTT.

This chain joins TRBV4-1 and TRBJ2-7; 12 nucleotides line up with TRBD2. The V and J ends lost 0 bases and 6 bases, in that order; junction bases with no gene match: 6. CDR1 MGHRA and CDR2 YSYEKL come from the germline V gene. This CDR3 is 16 amino acids long. Here the CDR3 reads CASSQEVSSGRVEQYF. CDR3 coding DNA: TGCGCCAGCAGCCAAGAGGTGTCTAGCGGGAGGGTCGAGCAGTACTTC.

The chain uses TRBV6-1 and TRBJ1-4; D gene unclear. CDR1 is MNHNS, CDR2 SASEGT, per germline. The germline V and J ends were trimmed by 1 base and 6 bases, with 9 bases remaining between them. The CDR3 has 14 residues. CDR3 residues: CASSEGGRDEKLFF. Written as DNA, the CDR3 is TGTGCCAGCAGTGAAGGAGGGCGCGATGAAAAACTGTTTTTT.

The gene calls are TRBV2 and TRBJ1-5; 10 nucleotides line up with TRBD1. CDR1 is SNHLY, CDR2 FYNNEI, per germline. The CDR3 spans 13 residues. The J segment lost 5 bases and the V segment lost 7 bases, leaving 2 bases of the junction unmatched. The CDR3 DNA follows: TGTGCCAGCACGGGACAGGGGTATCAGCCCCAGCATTTT. It is translated as CASTGQGYQPQHF.

This chain uses TRBV2 with TRBJ1-5; D is unresolved. The CDR3 spans 15 residues. V was shortened by 9 bases and J by 0 bases, with 15 bases between the two germline ends. CDR1 SNHLY and CDR2 FYNNEI come from the germline V gene. This CDR3 reads CASRRGGNSNQPQHF. DNA of the CDR3: TGTGCCAGTCGCCGAGGCGGAAATAGCAATCAGCCCCAGCATTTT.

The chain has TRBV7-9 and TRBJ2-2; D not resolved. Between the trimmed V and J ends, which lost 5 bases and 4 bases, there was a span of 17 bases. Germline V CDR1 and CDR2: SEHNR, FQNEAQ (reference sequence). The CDR3 is made up of 16 amino acids. Here the CDR3 reads CASSPPTRIGTGELFF. For the CDR3, the DNA is TGTGCCAGCAGCCCGCCCACACGCATTGGCACCGGGGAGCTGTTTTTT.